This T cell receptor (beta chain) was captured by sequencing in a study of identical twins. This clonotype showed up many times. The V and J ends lost 5 bases and 4 bases, in that order; junction bases with no gene match: 5. Looked up from germline, CDR1 is SEHNR and CDR2 is FQNEAQ (reference sequence). CDR3 length equals 14 residues. TCRdb re-derived calls from the 5' RACE reads in MiXCR, one entry per CDR3 protein. Here the sample spans approximately 220,000 distinct CDR3 sequences, about 7.5% being singletons. These data also formed part of another study, on yellow fever vaccine responses in identical twins.

The sequence was obtained from a woman aged 18-29 years in good health. Sequenced sample: memory (CD45RO+) T cells sorted from blood. This chain links TRBV7-9 with TRBJ1-2, with 9 bases lining up with TRBD1. CDR3 nucleotide sequence: TGTGCCAGCAGCATGGGACAGGGCTCCTATGGCTACACCTTC. It encodes CASSMGQGSYGYTF.